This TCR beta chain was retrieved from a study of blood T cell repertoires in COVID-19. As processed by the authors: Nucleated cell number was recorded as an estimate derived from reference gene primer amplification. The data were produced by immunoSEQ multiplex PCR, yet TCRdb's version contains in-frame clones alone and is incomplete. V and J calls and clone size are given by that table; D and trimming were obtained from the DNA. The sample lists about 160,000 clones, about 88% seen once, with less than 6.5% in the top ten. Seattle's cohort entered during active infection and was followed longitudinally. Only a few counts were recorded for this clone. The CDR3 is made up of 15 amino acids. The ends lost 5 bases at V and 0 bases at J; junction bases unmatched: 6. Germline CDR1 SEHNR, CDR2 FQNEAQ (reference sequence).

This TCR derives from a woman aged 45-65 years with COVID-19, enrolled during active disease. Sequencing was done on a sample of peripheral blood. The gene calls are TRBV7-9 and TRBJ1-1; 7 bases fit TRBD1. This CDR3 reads CASSPYDRVNTEAFF. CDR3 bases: TGTGCCAGCAGCCCATACGACAGGGTGAACACTGAAGCTTTCTTT.